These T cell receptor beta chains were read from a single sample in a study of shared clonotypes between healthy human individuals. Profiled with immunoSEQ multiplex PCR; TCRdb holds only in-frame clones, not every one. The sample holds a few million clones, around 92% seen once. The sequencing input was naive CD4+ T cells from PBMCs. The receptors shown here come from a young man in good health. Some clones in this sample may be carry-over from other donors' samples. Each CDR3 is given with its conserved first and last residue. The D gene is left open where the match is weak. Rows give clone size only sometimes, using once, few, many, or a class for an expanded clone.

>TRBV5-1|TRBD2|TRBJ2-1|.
TGCGCCAGCAGCTCCGTAGCGGGAGGGCCGAATGAGCAGTTCTTC
CASSSVAGGPNEQFF
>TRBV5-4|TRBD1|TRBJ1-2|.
TGTGCCAGCAGCTACGACAGGGGAAATGGCTACACCTTC
CASSYDRGNGYTF
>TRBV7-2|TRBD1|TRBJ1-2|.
TGTGCCAGCAGCTTAGGATTAGGCAGGGGGTATGGCTACACCTTC
CASSLGLGRGYGYTF
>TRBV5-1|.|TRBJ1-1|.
TGCGCCAGCAGCTTGGGAGACAGAGAGAACACTGAAGCTTTCTTT
CASSLGDRENTEAFF
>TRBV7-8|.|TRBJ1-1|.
TGTGCCAGCAGCTTAGTGACGGGGATGAACACTGAAGCTTTCTTT
CASSLVTGMNTEAFF
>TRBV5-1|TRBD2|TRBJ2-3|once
TGCGCCAGCAGCCAGGGACTAGCGGGAGGGCCGGGCAGGACAGATACGCAGTATTTT
CASSQGLAGGPGRTDTQYF
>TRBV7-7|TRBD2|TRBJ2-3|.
TGTGCCAGCAGCCGACTAGCGGGAGGGCCAAGCACAGATACGCAGTATTTT
CASSRLAGGPSTDTQYF
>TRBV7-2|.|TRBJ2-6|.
TGTGCCAGCAGCCAAGCAGGGTCTGGGGCCAACGTCCTGACTTTC
CASSQAGSGANVLTF
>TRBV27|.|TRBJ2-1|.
TGTGCCACCTTGAGCAGCCCCTACAATGAGCAGTTCTTC
CATLSSPYNEQFF
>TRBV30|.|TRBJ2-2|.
TGTGCCCGAGGTTCCAGAGTGGGAAACACCGGGGAGCTGTTTTTT
CARGSRVGNTGELFF
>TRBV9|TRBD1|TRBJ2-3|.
TGTGCCAGCAGCGTGAGGGGGCAGGGGACACAAGATACGCAGTATTTT
CASSVRGQGTQDTQYF
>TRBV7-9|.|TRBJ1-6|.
TGTGCCAGCAGCTTAGCGAGGGGAAATAATTCACCCCTCCACTTT
CASSLARGNNSPLHF
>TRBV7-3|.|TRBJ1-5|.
TGTGCCAGCAGCTTAAGCCAAAATCAGCCCCAGCATTTT
CASSLSQNQPQHF
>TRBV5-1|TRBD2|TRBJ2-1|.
TGCGCCAGCAGCTTACCGGCGGGAGAACTGAATGAGCAGTTCTTC
CASSLPAGELNEQFF
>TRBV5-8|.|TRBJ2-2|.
TGTGCCAGCAGCTTGTTACTAGCGAACACCGGGGAGCTGTTTTTT
CASSLLLANTGELFF
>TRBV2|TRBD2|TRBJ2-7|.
TGTGCCAGTATGAAGAGACTAGCGGGAACGGTCGGATCCTACGAGCAGTACTTC
CASMKRLAGTVGSYEQYF
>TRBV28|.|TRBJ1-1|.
TGTGCCAGCTCCGGTGGGGACTTGATGAACACTGAAGCTTTCTTT
CASSGGDLMNTEAFF
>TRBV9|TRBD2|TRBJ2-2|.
TGTGCCAGCAGCCGGACTAGCGGTCCCGGCGGGGAGCTGTTTTTT
CASSRTSGPGGELFF
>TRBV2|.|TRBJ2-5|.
TGTGCCAGCAGTGGTTTAGTTTTACAAGAGACCCAGTACTTC
CASSGLVLQETQYF
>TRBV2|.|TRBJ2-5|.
TGTGCCAGCAGCTCCCGGGCAGAAGTGACCCAGTACTTC
CASSSRAEVTQYF
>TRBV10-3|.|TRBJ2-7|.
TGTGCCATCAGCCCGGAGCTCTCCTACGAGCAGTACTTC
CAISPELSYEQYF
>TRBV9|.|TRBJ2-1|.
TGTGCCAGCAGCGTGAACTCTGGACTAGAGCAGTTCTTC
CASSVNSGLEQFF
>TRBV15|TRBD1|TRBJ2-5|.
TGTGCCACCAGCAGGACAGGGGGGAACCAAGAGACCCAGTACTTC
CATSRTGGNQETQYF
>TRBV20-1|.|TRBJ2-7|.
TGCAGTGCCTTAGGGTACGAGCAGTACTTC
CSALGYEQYF
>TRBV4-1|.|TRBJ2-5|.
TGCGCCAGCAGCCAAGGTTGGCAACAAGAGACCCAGTACTTC
CASSQGWQQETQYF
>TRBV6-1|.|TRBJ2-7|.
TGTGCCAGCAGTGATCAGGGAGTAAGGTGGGACGAGCAGTACTTC
CASSDQGVRWDEQYF
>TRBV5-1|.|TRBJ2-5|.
TGCGCCAGCAGCTCCCGGCCTCGCCAAGAGACCCAGTACTTC
CASSSRPRQETQYF
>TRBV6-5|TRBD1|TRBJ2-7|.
TGTGCCAGCAAGGGACAGTCCTACGAGCAGTACTTC
CASKGQSYEQYF
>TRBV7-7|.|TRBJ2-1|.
TGTGCCAGCAGCTTCGGGGCCGGGGGATACAATGAGCAGTTCTTC
CASSFGAGGYNEQFF
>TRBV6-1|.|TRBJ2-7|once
TGTGCCAGCAGCTTGCATCCGGGCTACGAGCAGTACTTC
CASSLHPGYEQYF
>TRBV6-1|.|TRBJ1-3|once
TGTGCCAGCAGGAGGACAGACTCTGGAAACACCATATATTTT
CASRRTDSGNTIYF
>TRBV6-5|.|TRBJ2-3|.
TGTGCCAGCAGTAGGGGGGTCGGTACAGATACGCAGTATTTT
CASSRGVGTDTQYF
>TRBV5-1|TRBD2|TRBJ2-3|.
TGCGCCAGCAGCTTACTTAGCGGGAGGAGCACAGATACGCAGTATTTT
CASSLLSGRSTDTQYF
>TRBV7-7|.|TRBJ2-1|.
TGTGCCAGCAGCCCATCTTTGTCACGATACAATGAGCAGTTCTTC
CASSPSLSRYNEQFF
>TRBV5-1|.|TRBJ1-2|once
TGCGCCAGCAGCTTGCCGGGTGACTATGGCTACACCTTC
CASSLPGDYGYTF
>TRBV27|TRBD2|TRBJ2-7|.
TGTGCCAGCAGTCCGGGGGTTGTTGCGGGAGTACGAGAGGAGCAGTACTTC
CASSPGVVAGVREEQYF
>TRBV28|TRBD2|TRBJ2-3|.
TGTGCCAGCAGTACTCCTAGCGGTAACACAGATACGCAGTATTTT
CASSTPSGNTDTQYF
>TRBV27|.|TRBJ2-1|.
TGTGCCATCCCCACCCTGAGGGGAGACACCTACAATGAGCAGTTCTTC
CAIPTLRGDTYNEQFF
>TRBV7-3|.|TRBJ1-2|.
TGTGCCAGCAGCTTAGATGTCAGTTCCAACTATGGCTACACCTTC
CASSLDVSSNYGYTF
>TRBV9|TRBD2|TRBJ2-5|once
TGTGCCAGCAGCGCGGGACTAGCGACGGGAGAGACCCAGTACTTC
CASSAGLATGETQYF
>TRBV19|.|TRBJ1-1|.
TGTGCCAGTAGTATTCTAGGCACTGAAGCTTTCTTT
CASSILGTEAFF
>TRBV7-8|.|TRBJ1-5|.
TGTGCCAGCAGCTTAGAGTTAAGACGGGGGCTATATCAGCCCCAGCATTTT
CASSLELRRGLYQPQHF
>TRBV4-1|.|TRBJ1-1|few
TGCGCCAGCAGCCGAAAGTGGGGGACTGAAGCTTTCTTT
CASSRKWGTEAFF
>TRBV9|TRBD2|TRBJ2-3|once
TGTGCCAGCAGCCTCAAACTAGCGACCAGCACAGATACGCAGTATTTT
CASSLKLATSTDTQYF
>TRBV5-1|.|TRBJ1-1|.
TGCGCCAGCAGCTTGTTAGTGGGGGGAGGAACTGAAGCTTTCTTT
CASSLLVGGGTEAFF
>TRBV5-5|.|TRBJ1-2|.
TGTGCCAGCAGCTTGGAACAGAACTATGGCTACACCTTC
CASSLEQNYGYTF
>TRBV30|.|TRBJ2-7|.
TGTGCCTGGAGTTCCCGCTGGACAGAGCAGTACTTC
CAWSSRWTEQYF
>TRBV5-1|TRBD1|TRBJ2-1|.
TGCGCCAGCAGCTTGGAGGGACAGGGGTACCCAGATGAGCAGTTCTTC
CASSLEGQGYPDEQFF
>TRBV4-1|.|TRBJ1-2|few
TGCGCCAGCAGCCTGACAGCGGTGGGTGATGGCTACACCTTC
CASSLTAVGDGYTF
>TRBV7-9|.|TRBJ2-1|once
TGTGCCAGCAGCGCACACGCCCGGGACACCTCTAGCGGCGGGCAGTTCTTC
CASSAHARDTSSGGQFF